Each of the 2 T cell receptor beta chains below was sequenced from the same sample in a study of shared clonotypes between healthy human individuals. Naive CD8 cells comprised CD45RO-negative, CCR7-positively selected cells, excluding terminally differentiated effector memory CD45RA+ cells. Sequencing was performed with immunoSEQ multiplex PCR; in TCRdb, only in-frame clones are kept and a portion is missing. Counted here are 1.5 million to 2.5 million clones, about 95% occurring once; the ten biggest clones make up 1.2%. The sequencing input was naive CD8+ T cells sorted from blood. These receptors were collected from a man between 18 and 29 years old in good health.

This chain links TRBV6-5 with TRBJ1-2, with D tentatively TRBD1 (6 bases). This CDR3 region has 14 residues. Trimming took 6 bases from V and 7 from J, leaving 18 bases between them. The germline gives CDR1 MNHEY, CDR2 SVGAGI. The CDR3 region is CASSELGQGSGYTF. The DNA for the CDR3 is TGTGCCAGCAGCGAATTAGGGCAGGGGTCTGGCTACACCTTC.

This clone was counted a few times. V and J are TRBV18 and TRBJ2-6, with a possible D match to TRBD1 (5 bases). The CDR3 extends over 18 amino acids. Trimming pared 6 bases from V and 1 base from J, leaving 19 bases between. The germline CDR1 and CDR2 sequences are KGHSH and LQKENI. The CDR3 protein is CASSAGPVGPSGANVLTF. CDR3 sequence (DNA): TGTGCCAGCTCTGCTGGGCCCGTGGGGCCTTCTGGGGCCAACGTCCTGACTTTC.